This TCR beta chain was captured by sequencing in a study of OX40 agonist ivuxolimab in advanced cancers. The table came from immunoSEQ multiplex PCR; TCRdb's copy has only in-frame clones and leaves some out. The sample consists of about 86,000 clones, roughly 87% of them appearing once. Trimming took off 2 bases at V and 7 bases at J, with 7 bases between the two ends. The CDR3 runs to 12 residues. Germline lookup yields CDR1 SGHRS and CDR2 YFSETQ. The chain uses TRBV5-1 and TRBJ2-1; D uncertain. The material was CD4+ or CD8+ T cells sorted from blood, obtained in a trial of the OX40 agonist ivuxolimab. This clonotype originated in an adult with an advanced solid tumor such as melanoma, head and neck, liver or kidney cancer. The CDR3 DNA is TGCGCCAGCAGCTTACGAGCGAATGAGCAGTTCTTC. It is translated as CASSLRANEQFF.